This TCR beta chain is drawn from a study of T cell responses to AZD1222 COVID-19 vaccine. Study conclusions and caveats: None of the repertoires were sampled until the peak T cell response had passed. It should be noted that donors were predominantly white British and more often female, and clonal diversity was possibly underestimated.

Notes on this clone: Its target is unknown.

TCRdb's table, derived via immunoSEQ multiplex PCR, lists solely in-frame clones and lacks some. The profile shows roughly 72,000 clones, around 85% of them singletons. This TCR was recovered from an adult in good health. Sequences were derived from peripheral blood, sampled on day 0 of AZD1222 vaccination.

CDR3 sequence (DNA): TGTGCCAGCAGAGGGCTTGGACAGGGAAGAGCGGGCTACACCTTC. The encoded protein is CASRGLGQGRAGYTF. The gene calls are TRBV6-5 and TRBJ1-2; 8 bases align to TRBD1. Germline V gene sequence: CDR1 MNHEY, CDR2 SVGAGI. Trimming at V came to 6 bases and at J to 8 bases, leaving 14 bases not matched to a gene. The CDR3 has 15 amino acids.